This T cell receptor (beta chain) is from a study of response to subunit inactivated influenza vaccine. MiXCR, applied by TCRdb to the RT-PCR reads, yields one record per CDR3 protein. Seen here are about 650,000 distinct CDR3 sequences, around a sixth observed once, and the top ten hold approximately 10%. Trimming cost V 0 bases and J 2 bases; bases outside gene matches: 7. Germline V gives CDR1 SGHDN, CDR2 FVKESK. The CDR3 extends over 18 amino acids. Here the sequenced sample was PBMCs from blood, taken 11 to 12 days after vaccination. The TCR originated in a man aged 50 to 60 who received an inactivated influenza vaccine. The rearrangement uses TRBV14 and TRBJ2-3; 11 bases map to TRBD2. CDR3 nucleotide sequence: TGTGCCAGCAGCCAAGATGGTCTAGCGGGAGGTATCACAGATACGCAGTATTTT. This gives the protein CASSQDGLAGGITDTQYF. Filled out from reference TRBV14 and TRBJ2-3, the complete variable domain reads EAGVTQFPSHSVIEKGQTVTLRCDPISGHDNLYWYRRVMGKEIKFLLHFVKESKQDESGMPNNRFLAERTGGTYSTLKVQPAELEDSGVYFCASSQDGLAGGITDTQYFGPGTRLTVL.